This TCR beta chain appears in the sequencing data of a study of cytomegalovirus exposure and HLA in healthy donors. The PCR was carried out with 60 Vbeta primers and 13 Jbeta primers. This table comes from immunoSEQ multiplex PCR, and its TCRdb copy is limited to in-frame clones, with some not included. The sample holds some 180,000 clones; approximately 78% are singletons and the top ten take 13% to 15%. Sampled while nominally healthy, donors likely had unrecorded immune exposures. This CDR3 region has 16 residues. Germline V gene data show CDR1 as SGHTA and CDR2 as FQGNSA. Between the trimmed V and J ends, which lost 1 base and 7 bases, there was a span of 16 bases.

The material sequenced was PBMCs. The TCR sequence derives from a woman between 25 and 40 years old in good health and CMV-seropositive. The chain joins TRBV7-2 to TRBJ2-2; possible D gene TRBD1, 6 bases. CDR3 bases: TGTGCCAGCAGCTTAGGGCCCCAAACAGGGTTCGGGGAGCTGTTTTTT. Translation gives CASSLGPQTGFGELFF.